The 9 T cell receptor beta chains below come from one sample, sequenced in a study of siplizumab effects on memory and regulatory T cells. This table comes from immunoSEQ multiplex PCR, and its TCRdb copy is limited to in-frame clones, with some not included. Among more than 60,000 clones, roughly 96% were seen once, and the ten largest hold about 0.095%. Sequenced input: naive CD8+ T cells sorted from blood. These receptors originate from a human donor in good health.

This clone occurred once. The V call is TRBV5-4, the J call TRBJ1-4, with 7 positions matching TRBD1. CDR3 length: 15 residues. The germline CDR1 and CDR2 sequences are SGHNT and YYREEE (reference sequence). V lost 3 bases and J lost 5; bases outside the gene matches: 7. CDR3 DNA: TGTGCCAGCAGCTCGGGGACAGCGCTCAATGAAAAACTGTTTTTT. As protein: CASSSGTALNEKLFF. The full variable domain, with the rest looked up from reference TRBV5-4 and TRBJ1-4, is ETGVTQSPTHLIKTRGQQVTLRCSSQSGHNTVSWYQQALGQGPQFIFQYYREEENGRGNFPPRFSGLQFPNYSSELNVNALELDDSALYLCASSSGTALNEKLFFGSGTQLSVL.

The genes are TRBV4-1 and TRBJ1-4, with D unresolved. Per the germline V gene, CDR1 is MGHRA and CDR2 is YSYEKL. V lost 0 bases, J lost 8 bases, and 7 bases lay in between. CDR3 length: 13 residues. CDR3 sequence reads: CASSQDLQEKLFF. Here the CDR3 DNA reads TGCGCCAGCAGCCAAGACCTCCAGGAAAAACTGTTTTTT.

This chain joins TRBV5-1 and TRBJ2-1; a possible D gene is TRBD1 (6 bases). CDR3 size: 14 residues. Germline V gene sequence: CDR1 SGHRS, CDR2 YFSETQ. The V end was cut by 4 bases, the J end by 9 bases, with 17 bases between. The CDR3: CASSLDVGAVEQFF. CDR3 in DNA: TGCGCCAGCAGCCTTGACGTGGGGGCTGTTGAGCAGTTCTTC. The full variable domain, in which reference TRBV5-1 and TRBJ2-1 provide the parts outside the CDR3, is KAGVTQTPRYLIKTRGQQVTLSCSPISGHRSVSWYQQTPGQGLQFLFEYFSETQRNKGNFPGRFSGRQFSNSRSEMNVSTLELGDSALYLCASSLDVGAVEQFFGPGTRLTVL.

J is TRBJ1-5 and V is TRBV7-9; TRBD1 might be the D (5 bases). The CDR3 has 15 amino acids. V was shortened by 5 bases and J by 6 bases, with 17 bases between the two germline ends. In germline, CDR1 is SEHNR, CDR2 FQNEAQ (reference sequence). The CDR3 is CASSAVGVVGQPQHF. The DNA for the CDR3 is TGTGCCAGCAGCGCTGTAGGGGTAGTCGGTCAGCCCCAGCATTTT. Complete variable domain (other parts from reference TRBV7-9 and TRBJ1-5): DTGVSQNPRHKITKRGQNVTFRCDPISEHNRLYWYRQTLGQGPEFLTYFQNEAQLEKSRLLSDRFSAERPKGSFSTLEIQRTEQGDSAMYLCASSAVGVVGQPQHFGDGTRLSIL.

CDR3 residues: CASSQLRGQETQYF. CDR3 DNA sequence: TGTGCCAGCAGCCAACTTAGGGGACAAGAGACCCAGTACTTC. The rearrangement joins TRBV5-5 to TRBJ2-5, with a tentative D call TRBD1 (5 bases). Germline CDR1 and CDR2: SGHKS and YYEKEE (reference sequence). There are 14 residues in the CDR3. Between the trimmed V and J ends, which lost 4 bases and 2 bases, there was a span of 12 bases.

CDR3 sequence: CASSHLLTPGDEQFF. In nucleotides, the CDR3 is TGCGCCAGCAGCCACCTCTTGACCCCGGGCGATGAGCAGTTCTTC. J is TRBJ2-1 and V is TRBV4-3, with D uncertain. V was trimmed by 3 bases and J by 8 bases, leaving 17 bases between them. CDR3 size: 15 residues. Germline CDR1 and CDR2: LGHNA and YSLEER.

CDR3 DNA sequence: TGTGCCAGCAGCTTCGTAGGTAGCAGCACAGATACGCAGTATTTT. Protein product: CASSFVGSSTDTQYF. This sequence joins TRBV7-2 and TRBJ2-3; no clear D gene. Germline CDR1 and CDR2: SGHTA and FQGNSA. The CDR3 loop spans 15 amino acids. V shed 3 bases and J shed 0 bases, with 10 bases lying between them.

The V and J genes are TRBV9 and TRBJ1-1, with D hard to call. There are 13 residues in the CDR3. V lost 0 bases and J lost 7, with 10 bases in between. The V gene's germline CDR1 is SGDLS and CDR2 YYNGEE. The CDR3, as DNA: TGTGCCAGCAGCGTAGCGGGGATTGGTGAAGCTTTCTTT. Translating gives CASSVAGIGEAFF. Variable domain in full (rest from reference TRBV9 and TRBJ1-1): DSGVTQTPKHLITATGQRVTLRCSPRSGDLSVYWYQQSLDQGLQFLIQYYNGEERAKGNILERFSAQQFPDLHSELNLSSLELGDSALYFCASSVAGIGEAFFGQGTRLTVV.

In nucleotides, the CDR3 is TGTGCCAGCAGTGCGGGGCAGGGTCTCACAGATACGCAGTATTTT. The encoded protein is CASSAGQGLTDTQYF. The chain employs TRBV9 and TRBJ2-3; TRBD2 might be the D (6 bases). Germline V gives CDR1 SGDLS, CDR2 YYNGEE. The germline V and J ends were trimmed by 5 bases and 2 bases, with 15 bases remaining between them. This CDR3 comprises 15 residues.